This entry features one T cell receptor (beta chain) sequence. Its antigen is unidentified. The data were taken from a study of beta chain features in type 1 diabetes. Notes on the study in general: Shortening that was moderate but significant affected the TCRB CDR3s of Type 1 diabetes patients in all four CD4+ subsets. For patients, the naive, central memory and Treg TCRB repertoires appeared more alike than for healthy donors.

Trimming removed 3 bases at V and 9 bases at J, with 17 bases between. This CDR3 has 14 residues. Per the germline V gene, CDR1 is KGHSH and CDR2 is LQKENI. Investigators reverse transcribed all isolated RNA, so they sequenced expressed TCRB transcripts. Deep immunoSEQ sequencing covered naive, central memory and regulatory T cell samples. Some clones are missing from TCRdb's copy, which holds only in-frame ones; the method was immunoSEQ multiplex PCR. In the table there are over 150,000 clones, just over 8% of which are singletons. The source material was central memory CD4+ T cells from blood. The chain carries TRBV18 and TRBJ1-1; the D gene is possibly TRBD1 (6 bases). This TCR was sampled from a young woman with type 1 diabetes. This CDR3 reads CASSPPTGREKAFF. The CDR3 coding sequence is TGTGCCAGCTCACCGCCGACAGGAAGAGAAAAAGCTTTCTTT.